This T cell receptor (beta chain) was observed in a study of T-cell memory formation after mild COVID-19. Using its own MiXCR run on the 5' RACE reads, TCRdb lists one record per CDR3 protein. The sample holds around 430,000 distinct CDR3 sequences, about 17% seen once. This clonotype was seen ten or more times. Germline assignment: CDR1 SGHAT and CDR2 FQNNGV. The CDR3 consists of 13 residues. Trimming stripped 1 base from V and 5 bases from J, with 5 bases between. The sample comprised PBMCs or a T cell subset sorted from them (not recorded which). This chain uses TRBV11-2 with TRBJ2-2; a weak D match, TRBD1 (5 bases). The TCR was taken from a man aged 18 to 35 who had mild COVID-19 (a few samples of this study predate the infection). Cell type and time point are not known. In nucleotides, the CDR3 is TGTGCCAGCAGCTTAGGGACAACCGGGGAGCTGTTTTTT. Protein: CASSLGTTGELFF.